The 31 T cell receptor beta chains below come from one sample, sequenced in a study of OX40 agonist ivuxolimab in advanced cancers. The table came from immunoSEQ multiplex PCR; TCRdb's copy has only in-frame clones and leaves some out. The table records fewer than 100,000 clones, 70% to 90% of them present only once. The sample was CD4+ or CD8+ T cells sorted from blood, taken in a trial of the OX40 agonist ivuxolimab. These receptors were collected from an adult with an advanced solid tumor such as melanoma, head and neck, liver or kidney cancer.

The chain has TRBV4-2 and TRBJ1-2; TRBD1 might be the D (6 bases). The V gene's germline CDR1 is LGHNA and CDR2 YNFKEQ. CDR3 length equals 14 residues. Trimming removed 7 bases at V and 3 bases at J, with 15 bases between. CDR3 DNA: TGTGCCAGCACCCACAGGGTTGAAGACTATGGCTACACCTTC. This codes for CASTHRVEDYGYTF.

The rearrangement links TRBV11-1 to TRBJ2-7; TRBD2 is a possible D gene (7 bases). V lost 5 bases and J 3 bases, leaving 17 bases between the germline ends. CDR3 size: 15 residues. Germline V gives CDR1 SGHAT, CDR2 FQDESV (reference sequence). CDR3: CASSIRGGLLYEQYF. The CDR3 DNA reads TGTGCCAGCAGCATAAGGGGGGGGCTTCTCTACGAGCAGTACTTC. Based on the CDR3 plus reference TRBV11-1 and TRBJ2-7, the full variable domain is EAEVAQSPRYKITEKSQAVAFWCDPISGHATLYWYRQILGQGPELLVQFQDESVVDDSQLPKDRFSAERLKGVDSTLKIQPAELGDSAMYLCASSIRGGLLYEQYFGPGTRLTVT.

The rearrangement links TRBV28 to TRBJ2-6; no definite D call. Germline loops: CDR1 MDHEN, CDR2 SYDVKM. V lost 6 bases and J 3 bases, leaving 3 bases between the germline ends. The CDR3 has 12 amino acids. CDR3 sequence: CASRGGANVLTF. CDR3 bases: TGTGCCAGCAGAGGTGGGGCCAACGTCCTGACTTTC. Filled out from reference TRBV28 and TRBJ2-6, the complete variable domain reads DVKVTQSSRYLVKRTGEKVFLECVQDMDHENMFWYRQDPGLGLRLIYFSYDVKMKEKGDIPEGYSVSREKKERFSLILESASTNQTSMYLCASRGGANVLTFGAGSRLTVL.

The rearrangement uses TRBV5-1 and TRBJ2-7, with D perhaps matching TRBD1 or TRBD2 (5 bases each). This CDR3 has 12 residues. Germline V gene data show CDR1 as SGHRS and CDR2 as YFSETQ. V was shortened by 1 base and J by 6 bases, with 8 bases between the two germline ends. CDR3 loop: CASSLSGSEQYF. The CDR3, as DNA: TGCGCCAGCAGCTTGTCAGGGAGCGAGCAGTACTTC.

The rearrangement joins TRBV7-9 to TRBJ2-1; 7 bases agree with TRBD1. Looked up from germline, CDR1 is SEHNR and CDR2 is FQNEAQ (reference sequence). Trimming at V came to 9 bases and at J to 3 bases, leaving 5 bases not matched to a gene. The CDR3 loop spans 13 amino acids. The CDR3 coding sequence is TGTGCCAGTGGGAGACAGGGCTACAATGAGCAGTTCTTC. It codes for CASGRQGYNEQFF.

This clone was seen only once. This chain connects TRBV5-1 to TRBJ1-1; a possible D gene is TRBD1 (5 bases). The CDR3 runs 15 residues. The V gene lost 0 bases and the J gene lost 2 bases, with 11 bases spanning the gap. The V gene's germline CDR1 is SGHRS and CDR2 YFSETQ. In DNA form, the CDR3 reads TGCGCCAGCAGCTTGGCGGGGGGATTAAACACTGAAGCTTTCTTT. It encodes CASSLAGGLNTEAFF.

The gene calls are TRBV6-6 and TRBJ2-1; 7 bases align to TRBD2. The CDR3 covers 15 residues. With V trimmed by 4 bases and J by 3 bases, 6 bases remained unmatched. Germline V gives CDR1 MNHNY, CDR2 SVGAGI (reference sequence). The CDR3 nucleotides are TGTGCCAGCAGTTTGGCAGCGGGGCTCTACAATGAGCAGTTCTTC. Its translation is CASSLAAGLYNEQFF.

The chain couples TRBV19 to TRBJ2-1; D gene uncertain. The CDR3 runs 13 residues. Trimming cost V 4 bases and J 3 bases, with 7 bases left between them. The germline V gene encodes CDR1 LNHDA and CDR2 SQIVND (reference sequence). Written as DNA, the CDR3 is TGTGCCAGTAGTACCGTCAGCTACAATGAGCAGTTCTTC. The encoded protein is CASSTVSYNEQFF.

V gene TRBV7-3 combines with J gene TRBJ2-2; tentative D call: TRBD2 (6 bases). The CDR3 runs 15 residues. V was trimmed by 0 bases and J by 5 bases, leaving 10 bases between them. The V gene's germline CDR1 is SGHTA and CDR2 FQGTGA. CDR3 coding DNA: TGTGCCAGCAGCTTAACCGGGGGTGAAACCGGGGAGCTGTTTTTT. Translation gives CASSLTGGETGELFF.

This chain connects TRBV1 to TRBJ2-5; TRBD2, as called in the table, went unchecked against the DNA. TRBV1 is listed as a pseudogene. This CDR3 has 17 amino acids. The CDR3 here is CTSSPVRLAGECKTQYF. The CDR3 DNA sequence: TGCACCAGCAGCCCCGTTAGACTAGCGGGGGAGTGTAAGACCCAGTACTTC.

The chain recombines TRBV27 with TRBJ2-7, with TRBD1 matching over 7 bases. The germline gives CDR1 MNHEY, CDR2 SMNVEV (reference sequence). V lost 4 bases and J lost 7; bases outside the gene matches: 13. This CDR3 has 15 residues. This CDR3 is CASSWGPHPRGEQYF. The CDR3 region has the DNA TGTGCCAGCAGTTGGGGGCCGCACCCCAGGGGGGAGCAGTACTTC.

This clone appeared once. The V and J genes are TRBV5-4 and TRBJ1-2; D not resolved. This CDR3 is 16 amino acids long. Germline CDR1 reads SGHNT; CDR2 reads YYREEE (reference sequence). The V end was cut by 4 bases, the J end by 4 bases, with 20 bases between. CDR3 coding DNA: TGTGCCAGCAGCCCCAGCCCAGTCCCTGGCAGCTATGGCTACACCTTC. Translated, it gives CASSPSPVPGSYGYTF.

The chain employs TRBV7-3 and TRBJ2-7; unclear D gene. V was cut by 4 bases and J by 6 bases, with 16 bases left in between. Germline V gives CDR1 SGHTA, CDR2 FQGTGA. There are 14 residues in the CDR3. The CDR3 sequence: CASSSSPGTGEQYF. CDR3 nucleotides: TGTGCCAGCAGCTCCTCCCCTGGCACGGGCGAGCAGTACTTC.

In this sample, this clone turned up a few times. The chain joins TRBV18 to TRBJ1-1; D gene uncertain. The CDR3 extends over 12 amino acids. V lost 6 bases to trimming and J lost 8 bases, with 13 bases between them. Per germline, CDR1 KGHSH and CDR2 LQKENI. The CDR3 protein is CASSPTATEAFF. The DNA of the CDR3 is TGTGCCAGCTCGCCCACAGCGACGGAAGCTTTCTTT.

The CDR3 DNA reads TGTGCCAGCAGCCGGGACAGGGAGGGAGGCTACACCTTC. Protein sequence: CASSRDREGGYTF. The chain carries TRBV5-6 and TRBJ1-2; 9 bases map to TRBD1. J lost 8 bases, V lost 4 bases, and 6 bases had no gene match. The germline gives CDR1 SGHDT, CDR2 YYEEEE. The CDR3 consists of 13 residues.

Turning to this clone: Other DNA sequences in the same sample also yield this CDR3. The gene calls are TRBV28 and TRBJ1-2; 8 bases are a match to TRBD1. The V gene end was trimmed by 8 bases and the J gene end by 4 bases; junction bases not matched to a gene: 6. This CDR3 spans 13 amino acids. Germline V gives CDR1 MDHEN, CDR2 SYDVKM. CDR3 sequence (DNA): TGTGCCAGCTGGGACAGGAGGCCCTATGGCTACACCTTC. Residues: CASWDRRPYGYTF.

This chain uses TRBV14 with TRBJ2-1; D gene uncertain. Between the trimmed V and J ends, which lost 4 bases and 8 bases, there was a span of 9 bases. Germline CDR1 SGHDN, CDR2 FVKESK. The CDR3 loop spans 12 amino acids. The CDR3 region has the DNA TGTGCCAGCAGCCTCGCTGGTTATGAGCAGTTCTTC. Residues: CASSLAGYEQFF. Complete variable domain (other parts from reference TRBV14 and TRBJ2-1): EAGVTQFPSHSVIEKGQTVTLRCDPISGHDNLYWYRRVMGKEIKFLLHFVKESKQDESGMPNNRFLAERTGGTYSTLKVQPAELEDSGVYFCASSLAGYEQFFGPGTRLTVL.

The chain has TRBV5-1 and TRBJ2-3; 9 positions match TRBD1. The CDR3 consists of 14 residues. The trim removed 4 bases at V and 4 bases at J, leaving 4 bases unmatched. Germline CDR1 reads SGHRS; CDR2 reads YFSETQ. In DNA, the CDR3 is TGCGCCAGCAGCCTGGGACAGGGCTCAGATACGCAGTATTTT. Its protein is CASSLGQGSDTQYF.

This clone was observed a handful of times. This sequence joins TRBV2 and TRBJ1-5, with 9 bases matching TRBD1. This CDR3 contains 13 residues. V was clipped by 8 bases and J by 7 bases; unmatched bases: 6. CDR1 SNHLY and CDR2 FYNNEI come from the germline V gene. The CDR3 region has the DNA TGTGCCAGCGGACAGGGGTCCTCACAGCCCCAGCATTTT. It translates to CASGQGSSQPQHF. Supplemented by reference TRBV2 and TRBJ1-5, the full variable domain reads EPEVTQTPSHQVTQMGQEVILRCVPISNHLYFYWYRQILGQKVEFLVSFYNNEISEKSEIFDDQFSVERPDGSNFTLKIRSTKLEDSAMYFCASGQGSSQPQHFGDGTRLSIL.

The J gene is TRBJ2-2, the V gene TRBV7-3; TRBD1 aligns across 9 bases. V dropped 2 bases and J dropped 9; count of bases not matched to a gene: 4. The CDR3 is made up of 14 amino acids. Germline assignment: CDR1 SGHTA and CDR2 FQGTGA. The CDR3 coding sequence is TGTGCCAGCAGCTTAGGGACAGGGAGTCGGGAGCTGTTTTTT. Its protein is CASSLGTGSRELFF.

This sequence joins TRBV5-1 and TRBJ2-1, with D perhaps being TRBD1 or TRBD2 (5 bases each). The CDR3 is 15 residues long. CDR1 and CDR2 from the germline V gene are SGHRS and YFSETQ. Trimming shortened V by 5 bases and J by 8 bases, and 20 bases separated the two germline ends. The CDR3 region is CASSPGDEWGHEQFF. Here the CDR3 DNA reads TGCGCCAGCAGTCCTGGGGACGAATGGGGCCATGAGCAGTTCTTC.

The V and J genes are TRBV4-2 and TRBJ1-5, with a tentative D call TRBD1 (5 bases). CDR1 LGHNA and CDR2 YNFKEQ come from the germline V gene. The CDR3 runs to 15 residues. Deletions cut 0 bases from V and 5 bases from J, with 11 bases between. CDR3 DNA sequence: TGTGCCAGCAGCCAAGATATTAGCAGGGATCAGCCCCAGCATTTT. It translates to CASSQDISRDQPQHF.

This rearrangement joins TRBV25-1 to TRBJ1-6, with D perhaps matching TRBD1 (5 bases). CDR1 MGHDK and CDR2 SYGVNS come from the germline V gene. CDR3 length: 16 amino acids. V gave up 8 bases and J gave up 7 bases, with 21 bases separating them. The CDR3 loop is CASASRTATENSPLHF. The CDR3 bases are TGTGCCAGCGCCAGCAGGACCGCGACAGAGAATTCACCCCTCCACTTT. Full variable domain (missing parts from reference TRBV25-1 and TRBJ1-6): EADIYQTPRYLVIGTGKKITLECSQTMGHDKMYWYQQDPGMELHLIHYSYGVNSTEKGDLSSESTVSRIRTEHFPLTLESARPSHTSQYLCASASRTATENSPLHFGNGTRLTVT.

This clone was observed a few times. The V call is TRBV4-1, the J call TRBJ1-1; D gene ambiguous. Germline V gives CDR1 MGHRA, CDR2 YSYEKL. CDR3 length equals 13 residues. V lost 5 bases and J lost 1, with 8 bases in between. The CDR3 bases are TGCGCCAGCAGCTGGCATAAGAACACTGAAGCTTTCTTT. This sequence encodes CASSWHKNTEAFF.

This clone was observed a few times. The V call is TRBV30, the J call TRBJ1-3, with D hard to call. This CDR3 is built from 15 residues. CDR1 is GTSNPN and CDR2 is SVGIG in the germline V gene (reference sequence). Trimming shortened V by 2 bases and J by 0 bases, and 11 bases separated the two germline ends. The CDR3 loop is CAWSKVRSSGNTIYF. The CDR3 nucleotides are TGTGCCTGGAGTAAGGTCAGGAGCTCTGGAAACACCATATATTTT.

Only one count was recorded for this clone. The chain employs TRBV30 and TRBJ1-5; no definite D call. This CDR3 spans 14 amino acids. Deletions cut 0 bases from V and 0 bases from J, with 6 bases between. The germline V gene has CDR1 GTSNPN and CDR2 SVGIG (reference sequence). Here the CDR3 reads CAWSVGLSNQPQHF. For the CDR3, the DNA is TGTGCCTGGAGTGTAGGGCTTAGCAATCAGCCCCAGCATTTT.

A remark on this clone: A read error may explain this, as a much larger clone is one base away. The chain joins TRBV5-4 to TRBJ1-2; tentatively, D is TRBD1 (6 bases). This CDR3 contains 12 residues. The germline V gene encodes CDR1 SGHNT and CDR2 YYREEE (reference sequence). V dropped 4 bases and J dropped 4 bases, with 8 bases sitting between them. CDR3 bases: TGTGCCAGCAGCGCGGACAGCTATGGCTACACCTTC. Amino acid sequence: CASSADSYGYTF.

This chain uses TRBV5-5 with TRBJ1-2, with 8 bases lining up with TRBD1. The CDR3 contains 15 residues. Trimming at V came to 4 bases and at J to 4 bases, leaving 9 bases not matched to a gene. The V gene's germline CDR1 is SGHKS and CDR2 YYEKEE (reference sequence). The CDR3 spells CASSPRGQGSYGYTF. CDR3 DNA: TGTGCCAGCAGCCCCAGGGGGCAAGGGAGCTATGGCTACACCTTC.

The chain carries TRBV29-1 and TRBJ2-7; no clear D gene. Germline CDR1 reads SQVTM; CDR2 reads ANQGSEA. The CDR3 is 12 residues long. The V gene lost 1 base and the J gene lost 6 bases, with 10 bases spanning the gap. CDR3 nucleotides: TGCAGCGTTGAAGGAGGACGGAGCGAGCAGTACTTC. This codes for CSVEGGRSEQYF.

The CDR3 region is CASTLDRGRSPLHF. CDR3 nucleotide sequence: TGTGCCAGCACCCTGGACAGGGGTCGATCACCCCTCCACTTT. The chain employs TRBV7-2 and TRBJ1-6; TRBD1 matches at 9 bases. This CDR3 spans 14 amino acids. With 7 bases clipped from V and 10 bases from J, the junction kept 8 bases outside the gene matches. Germline assignment: CDR1 SGHTA and CDR2 FQGNSA.

The chain has TRBV27 and TRBJ2-5; 13 positions agree with TRBD2. The germline gives CDR1 MNHEY, CDR2 SMNVEV (reference sequence). The junction had 7 bases not matched to a gene; V was cut back by 5 bases and J by 4 bases. The CDR3 length is 16 residues. CDR3 nucleotides: TGTGCCAGCAGTATCCGGACTAGCGGGGGATCAGAGACCCAGTACTTC. Its translation is CASSIRTSGGSETQYF.